This TCR beta chain comes out of a study of cytomegalovirus exposure and HLA in healthy donors. Study outcomes and limitations: In a later analysis, compared with equally common non-associated chains, HLA-associated beta chains were more expanded. Within a later analysis, the majority of CMV-associated TCR beta chains appeared HLA-restricted.

The PCR contained 60 Vbeta and 13 Jbeta primers. Sequenced by immunoSEQ multiplex PCR; TCRdb stores in-frame clones only, minus some. Seen in this sample are about 190,000 clones; the ten most common clones hold under 6.5%. Germline V gene lookup returns CDR1 SGHNT and CDR2 YYREEE (reference sequence). The CDR3 loop spans 15 amino acids. V was pared by 3 bases and J by 5 bases, with 8 bases of the junction left unmatched. With respect to this clone: Its antigen is unidentified.

V and J are TRBV5-4 and TRBJ2-1, with 7 bases that match TRBD2. Specimen: PBMCs. This sequence originates from a young man in good health and CMV-seronegative. The CDR3 protein is CASSSGGGSNNEQFF. CDR3 DNA: TGTGCCAGCAGCTCCGGCGGGGGAAGTAACAATGAGCAGTTCTTC.